This passage covers 12 T cell receptor beta chains from one sample sequenced in a study of T cell responses to AZD1222 COVID-19 vaccine (dated by TCRdb to the early 2020s). Sample time point, as interpreted from the label and publication: about 28 days (+/-7) after the second vaccine dose. Library generation was performed with the immunoSEQ multiplex PCR assay. This is the immuneACCESS table as TCRdb keeps it, with only in-frame sequences that have V and J called. A part of the clones is gone; compared with another copy, unresolved V genes explain less than half, and the rest is unexplained. The sample has roughly 150,000 clones on record, 85% to 95% of them singletons. The ten largest clones capture approximately 6.5% of the sample. This specimen consisted of peripheral blood, obtained 28 days after the second AZD1222 dose. The receptors stem from an adult who received the AZD1222 COVID-19 vaccine.

This clone was counted once. V and J are TRBV6-2 or TRBV6-3 and TRBJ2-1; 7 nucleotides align to TRBD1. Germline trimming cut 5 bases from V and 4 bases from J; bases unmatched to any gene: 11. Germline V gene sequence: CDR1 MNHEY, CDR2 SVGEGT. The CDR3 has 16 residues. The CDR3 here is CASSHETDRRYNEQFF. CDR3 DNA sequence: TGTGCCAGCAGTCACGAAACGGACAGGCGGTACAATGAGCAGTTCTTC.

The chain uses TRBV4-2 and TRBJ1-1; the match to TRBD1 covers 10 bases. V lost 6 bases to trimming and J lost 6 bases; unmatched junction nucleotides: 4. Germline assignment: CDR1 LGHNA and CDR2 YNFKEQ. The CDR3 runs to 13 residues. CDR3 loop: CASRLTGGAEAFF. The DNA for the CDR3 is TGTGCCAGCAGGCTGACAGGGGGCGCTGAAGCTTTCTTT.

The chain combines TRBV18 with TRBJ1-3, with TRBD1 as a possible D gene (5 bases). CDR1 is KGHSH and CDR2 is LQKENI in the germline V gene. V was shortened by 6 bases and J by 0 bases, with 18 bases between the two germline ends. CDR3 size: 17 residues. The CDR3 loop reads CASSPFGGRNSGNTIYF. The CDR3 bases are TGTGCCAGCTCGCCCTTCGGGGGACGGAACTCTGGAAACACCATATATTTT.

The V gene is TRBV19, the J gene TRBJ2-2, with D possibly being TRBD1 or TRBD2 (5 bases each). CDR1 is LNHDA, CDR2 SQIVND, per germline (reference sequence). Trimming shortened V by 5 bases and J by 2 bases, and 12 bases separated the two germline ends. The CDR3 runs 15 residues. The DNA for the CDR3 is TGTGCCAGTAGTCGTACAGGAGGTAACACCGGGGAGCTGTTTTTT. As protein: CASSRTGGNTGELFF. The full variable domain, completed using reference TRBV19 and TRBJ2-2, is DGGITQSPKYLFRKEGQNVTLSCEQNLNHDAMYWYRQDPGQGLRLIYYSQIVNDFQKGDIAEGYSVSREKKESFPLTVTSAQKNPTAFYLCASSRTGGNTGELFFGEGSRLTVL.

The V and J genes are TRBV7-2 and TRBJ1-4; no clear D. Trimming cost V 5 bases and J 4 bases, with 14 bases left between them. The CDR3 contains 15 residues. Germline CDR1 is SGHTA and CDR2 is FQGNSA. The CDR3 reads CASSDILSGNEKLFF. The CDR3 region has the DNA TGTGCCAGCAGCGATATCCTCAGTGGTAATGAAAAACTGTTTTTT. Complete variable domain (other parts from reference TRBV7-2 and TRBJ1-4): GAGVSQSPSNKVTEKGKDVELRCDPISGHTALYWYRQSLGQGLEFLIYFQGNSAPDKSGLPSDRFSAERTGGSVSTLTIQRTQQEDSAVYLCASSDILSGNEKLFFGSGTQLSVL.

The chain couples TRBV28 to TRBJ1-5, with TRBD1 as a possible D gene (5 bases). The germline V gene encodes CDR1 MDHEN and CDR2 SYDVKM. This CDR3 is built from 16 residues. Deletions cut 1 base from V and 3 bases from J, with 13 bases between. In nucleotides, the CDR3 is TGTGCCAGCAGTTTATTTGGGGCCAGCTTCAATCAGCCCCAGCATTTT. It specifies CASSLFGASFNQPQHF.

V gene TRBV12-3 or TRBV12-4 combines with J gene TRBJ1-4; TRBD1 matches at 7 bases. The ends lost 6 bases at V and 13 bases at J; junction bases unmatched: 11. CDR3 size: 13 residues. The CDR3 reads CASSTTPGGILFF. The CDR3, as DNA: TGTGCCAGCAGCACCACTCCAGGGGGAATACTGTTTTTT.

The rearrangement uses TRBV18 and TRBJ1-6; no reliable D call. Trimming took off 3 bases at V and 6 bases at J, with 9 bases between the two ends. CDR3 size: 14 residues. Germline V lookup: CDR1 KGHSH, CDR2 LQKENI. As DNA, the CDR3 is TGTGCCAGCTCACCTTCGGGGATTAATTCACCCCTCCACTTT. Translation gives CASSPSGINSPLHF.

In this sample, this clone turned up once. The chain employs TRBV9 and TRBJ2-3; D unresolved. Germline V gives CDR1 SGDLS, CDR2 YYNGEE. There are 14 residues in the CDR3. Trimming shortened V by 0 bases and J by 0 bases, and 5 bases separated the two germline ends. The CDR3 reads CASSVVRSTDTQYF. The CDR3 region has the DNA TGTGCCAGCAGCGTAGTAAGGAGCACAGATACGCAGTATTTT.

The chain has TRBV5-6 and TRBJ1-1; no reliable D call. The germline gives CDR1 SGHDT, CDR2 YYEEEE. V lost 6 bases and J 0 bases, leaving 15 bases between the germline ends. This CDR3 region has 15 residues. CDR3 nucleotides: TGTGCCAGCACCGACCAAACCATTATGAACACTGAAGCTTTCTTT. Amino acid sequence: CASTDQTIMNTEAFF.

The rearrangement uses TRBV2 and TRBJ2-7, with D perhaps matching TRBD1 or TRBD2 (5 bases each). The CDR3 is made up of 14 amino acids. V shed 4 bases and J shed 7 bases, with 17 bases lying between them. Germline V gene sequence: CDR1 SNHLY, CDR2 FYNNEI. This chain's CDR3 is CASSAGTVEREQYF. CDR3 in DNA: TGTGCCAGCAGTGCCGGGACGGTCGAAAGGGAGCAGTACTTC.

The rearrangement links TRBV4-1 to TRBJ1-2; TRBD1 aligns across 7 bases. This CDR3 is built from 17 residues. Losses at the gene ends were 6 bases for V and 8 bases for J; bases not matched to a gene: 21. Per the germline V gene, CDR1 is MGHRA and CDR2 is YSYEKL. The CDR3 is CASSKSSLQGGAIGYTF. The CDR3 region has the DNA TGCGCCAGCAGTAAATCCTCTCTTCAGGGGGGAGCTATAGGCTACACCTTC.